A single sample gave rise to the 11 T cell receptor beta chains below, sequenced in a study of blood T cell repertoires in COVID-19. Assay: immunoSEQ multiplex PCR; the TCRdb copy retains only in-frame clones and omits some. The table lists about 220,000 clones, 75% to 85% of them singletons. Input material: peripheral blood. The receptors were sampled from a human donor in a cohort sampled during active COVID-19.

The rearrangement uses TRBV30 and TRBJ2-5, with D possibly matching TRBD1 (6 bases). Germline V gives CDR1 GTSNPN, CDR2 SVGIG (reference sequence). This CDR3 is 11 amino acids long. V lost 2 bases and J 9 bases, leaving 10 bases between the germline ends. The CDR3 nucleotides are TGTGCCTGGAGTCGACCAGGGGCCCAGTACTTC. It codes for CAWSRPGAQYF.

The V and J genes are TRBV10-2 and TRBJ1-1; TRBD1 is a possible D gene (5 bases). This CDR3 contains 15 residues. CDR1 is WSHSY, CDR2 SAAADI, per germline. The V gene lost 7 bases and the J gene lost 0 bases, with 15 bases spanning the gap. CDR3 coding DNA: TGCGCCAGCATTCCCCAGGGCCTAATGAACACTGAAGCTTTCTTT. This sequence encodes CASIPQGLMNTEAFF.

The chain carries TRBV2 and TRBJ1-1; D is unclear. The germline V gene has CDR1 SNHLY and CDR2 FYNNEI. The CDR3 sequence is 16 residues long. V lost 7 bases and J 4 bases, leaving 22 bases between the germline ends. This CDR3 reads CASILPVTRRSTEAFF. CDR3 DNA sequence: TGTGCCAGCATTCTACCCGTGACGAGAAGGAGCACTGAAGCTTTCTTT.

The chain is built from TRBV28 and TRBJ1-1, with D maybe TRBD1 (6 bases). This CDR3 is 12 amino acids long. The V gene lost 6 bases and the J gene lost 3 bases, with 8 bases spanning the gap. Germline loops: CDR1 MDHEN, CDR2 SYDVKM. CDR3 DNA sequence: TGTGCCAGCAGGGGGGCGGACACTGAAGCTTTCTTT. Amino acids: CASRGADTEAFF.

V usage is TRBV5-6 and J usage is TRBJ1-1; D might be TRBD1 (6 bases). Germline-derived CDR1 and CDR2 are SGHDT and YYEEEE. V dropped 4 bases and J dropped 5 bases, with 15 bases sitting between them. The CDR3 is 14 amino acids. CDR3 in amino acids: CASSRMLRGTEAFF. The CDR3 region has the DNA TGTGCCAGCAGCAGGATGCTGAGGGGGACTGAAGCTTTCTTT. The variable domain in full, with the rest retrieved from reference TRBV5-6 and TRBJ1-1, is DAGVTQSPTHLIKTRGQQVTLRCSPKSGHDTVSWYQQALGQGPQFIFQYYEEEERQRGNFPDRFSGHQFPNYSSELNVNALLLGDSALYLCASSRMLRGTEAFFGQGTRLTVV.

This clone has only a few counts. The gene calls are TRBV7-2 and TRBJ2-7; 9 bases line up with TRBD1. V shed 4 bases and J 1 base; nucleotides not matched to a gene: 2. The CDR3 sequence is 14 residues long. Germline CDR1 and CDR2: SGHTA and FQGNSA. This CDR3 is CASSSGTGSYEQYF. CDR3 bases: TGTGCCAGCAGCTCCGGGACAGGGTCCTACGAGCAGTACTTC.

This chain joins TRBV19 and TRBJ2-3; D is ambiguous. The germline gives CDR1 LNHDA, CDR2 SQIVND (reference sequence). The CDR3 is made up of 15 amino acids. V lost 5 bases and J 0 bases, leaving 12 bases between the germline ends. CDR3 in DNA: TGTGCCAGTAGTTCTGACTTTAGAAGCACAGATACGCAGTATTTT. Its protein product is CASSSDFRSTDTQYF.

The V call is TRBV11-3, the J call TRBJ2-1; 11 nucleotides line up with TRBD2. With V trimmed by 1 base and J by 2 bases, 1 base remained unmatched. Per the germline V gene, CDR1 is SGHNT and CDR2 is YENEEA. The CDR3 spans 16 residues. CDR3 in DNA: TGTGCCAGCAGCTTAGGACTAGCGGGGACCTACAATGAGCAGTTCTTC. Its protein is CASSLGLAGTYNEQFF.

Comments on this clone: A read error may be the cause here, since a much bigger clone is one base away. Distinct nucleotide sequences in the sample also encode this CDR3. The CDR3 loop reads CAWSRDRTQYF. The CDR3 DNA is TGTGCCTGGAGTCGGGACAGGACACAGTATTTT. This chain uses TRBV30 with TRBJ2-3; TRBD1 matches at 8 bases. Per the germline V gene, CDR1 is GTSNPN and CDR2 is SVGIG (reference sequence). V gave up 2 bases and J gave up 12 bases; unmatched junction bases: 4. This CDR3 is built from 11 residues.

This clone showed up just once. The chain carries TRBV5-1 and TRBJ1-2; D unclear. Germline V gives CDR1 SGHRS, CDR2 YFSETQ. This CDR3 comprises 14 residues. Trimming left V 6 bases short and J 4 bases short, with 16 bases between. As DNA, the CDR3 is TGCGCCAGCACTACCGAGGGTTTCGGCTATGGCTACACCTTC. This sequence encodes CASTTEGFGYGYTF.

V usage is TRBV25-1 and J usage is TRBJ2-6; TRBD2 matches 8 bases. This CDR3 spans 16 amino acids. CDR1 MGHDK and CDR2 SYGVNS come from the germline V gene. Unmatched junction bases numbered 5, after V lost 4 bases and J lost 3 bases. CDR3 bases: TGTGCCAGCAGTGGCACCGGGACTAGTGGGGCCAACGTCCTGACTTTC. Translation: CASSGTGTSGANVLTF.